Sequencing of this TCR beta chain was carried out in a study of tumor and adjacent non-tumor tissue in lung cancer. CDR1 and CDR2 (germline): MGHRA, YSYEKL. This CDR3 comprises 14 residues. Three rounds of nested PCR, following a modified ARM-PCR protocol, produced the TCRbeta library. From the multiplex PCR reads, TCRdb called clonotypes with MiXCR, one entry per CDR3 protein. The top ten hold approximately 26% of the sample, which has 200,000 to 250,000 distinct CDR3 sequences, over 55% seen once. RNA was extracted from bulk tissue without any cell sorting. Notes on this clonotype: Just one base apart from a much larger clone, this may be a read error.

The TCR originated in a man aged 60-69 years with non-small cell lung cancer. The chain is built from TRBV4-1 and TRBJ2-1; 8 bases agree with TRBD1. Sequencing input: lung tumor tissue. CDR3 region: CTSSPGQGLEKQFF. The CDR3 DNA reads TGCACCAGCAGCCCCGGACAGGGTTTAGAGAAGCAGTTCTTC.